Presented here are 5 T cell receptor beta chains from one specimen sequenced in a study of Ad26.COV2.S vaccination and SARS-CoV-2 variants. Stated treatment: around 19 received Ad26.COV2.S at low or high dose, single or two shots; about 5 received placebo; per-sample allocation not given. Sampling occurred on day 63 after the first vaccine or placebo injection. Sequenced by immunoSEQ multiplex PCR; TCRdb stores in-frame clones only, minus some. The sample lists roughly 350,000 clones; over 75% were seen once. Sequencing was performed on peripheral blood, taken in a trial of Ad26.COV2.S vaccine versus placebo. The receptors shown here come from a person between 18 and 60 years old who received the Ad26.COV2.S COVID-19 vaccine or a placebo.

The rearrangement links TRBV3-1 (or the pseudogene TRBV3-2) to TRBJ1-2; D uncertain. CDR1 is LGHDT and CDR2 is YNNKEL in the germline V gene (reference sequence). The length of the CDR3 is 15 residues. The V end lost 0 bases, the J end lost 4 bases, and 12 bases lay between the germline ends. The CDR3 loop is CASSQDSRVGYGYTF. The CDR3 DNA reads TGTGCCAGCAGCCAAGATAGCCGGGTAGGCTATGGCTACACCTTC.

The gene calls are TRBV5-8 and TRBJ2-3; D gene ambiguous. Trimming left V 4 bases short and J 2 bases short, with 8 bases between. CDR1 is SGHTS, CDR2 YDEGEE, per germline. The length of the CDR3 is 13 residues. The CDR3 region is CASSQEDTDTQYF. CDR3 DNA sequence: TGTGCCAGCAGCCAGGAAGACACAGATACGCAGTATTTT.

A few counts support this clone. This chain connects TRBV2 to TRBJ2-2, with 9 bases lining up with TRBD1. The CDR3 contains 14 residues. CDR1 and CDR2 from the germline V gene are SNHLY and FYNNEI. The V and J ends lost 6 bases and 5 bases, in that order; junction bases with no gene match: 4. The CDR3 nucleotides are TGTGCCAGCAGAAGGGACAGGGAAACCGGGGAGCTGTTTTTT. It specifies CASRRDRETGELFF. Based on the CDR3 plus reference TRBV2 and TRBJ2-2, the full variable domain is EPEVTQTPSHQVTQMGQEVILRCVPISNHLYFYWYRQILGQKVEFLVSFYNNEISEKSEIFDDQFSVERPDGSNFTLKIRSTKLEDSAMYFCASRRDRETGELFFGEGSRLTVL.

The chain couples TRBV14 to TRBJ1-4; a weak D match, TRBD1 (5 bases). Germline loops: CDR1 SGHDN, CDR2 FVKESK. The CDR3 runs to 18 residues. The germline V and J ends were trimmed by 3 bases and 3 bases, with 20 bases remaining between them. CDR3 amino acids: CASSQELQESWPNEKLFF. DNA of the CDR3: TGTGCCAGCAGCCAGGAACTACAGGAATCATGGCCTAATGAAAAACTGTTTTTT.

The chain recombines TRBV6-5 with TRBJ2-5, with 8 nucleotides matching TRBD2. The CDR3 totals 15 residues. V lost 4 bases to trimming and J lost 5 bases; unmatched junction nucleotides: 9. The germline V gene encodes CDR1 MNHEY and CDR2 SVGAGI. As DNA, the CDR3 is TGTGCCAGCAGTTCAGCGGGGGTACGGATGGAGACCCAGTACTTC. Its translation is CASSSAGVRMETQYF.